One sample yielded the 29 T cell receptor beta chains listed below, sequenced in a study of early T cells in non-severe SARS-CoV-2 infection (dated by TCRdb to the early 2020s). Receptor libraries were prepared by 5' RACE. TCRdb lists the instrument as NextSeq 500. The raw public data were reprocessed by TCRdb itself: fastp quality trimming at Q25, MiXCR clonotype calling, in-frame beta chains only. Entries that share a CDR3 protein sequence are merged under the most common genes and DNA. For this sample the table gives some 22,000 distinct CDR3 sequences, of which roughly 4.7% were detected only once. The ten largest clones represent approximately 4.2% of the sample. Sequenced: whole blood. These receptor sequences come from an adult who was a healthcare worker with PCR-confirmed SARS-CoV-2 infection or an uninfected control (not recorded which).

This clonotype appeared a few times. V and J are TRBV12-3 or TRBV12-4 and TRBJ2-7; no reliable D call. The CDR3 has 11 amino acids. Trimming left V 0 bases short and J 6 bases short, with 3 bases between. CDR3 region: CASSLAAEQYF. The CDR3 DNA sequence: TGTGCCAGCAGTTTAGCGGCCGAGCAGTACTTC.

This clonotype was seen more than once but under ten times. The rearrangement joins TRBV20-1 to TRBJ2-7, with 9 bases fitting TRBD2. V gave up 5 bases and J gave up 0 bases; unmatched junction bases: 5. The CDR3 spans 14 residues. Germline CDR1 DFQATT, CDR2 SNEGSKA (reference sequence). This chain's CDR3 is CSALLAGASYEQYF. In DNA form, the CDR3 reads TGCAGTGCTTTATTAGCGGGGGCCTCCTACGAGCAGTACTTC.

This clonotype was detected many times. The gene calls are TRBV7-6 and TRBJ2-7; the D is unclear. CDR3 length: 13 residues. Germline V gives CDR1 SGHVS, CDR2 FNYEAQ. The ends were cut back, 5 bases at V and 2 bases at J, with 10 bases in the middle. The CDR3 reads CASSPDTAYEQYF. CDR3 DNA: TGTGCCAGCAGCCCTGACACCGCCTACGAGCAGTACTTC. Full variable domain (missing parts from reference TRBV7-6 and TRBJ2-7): GAGVSQSPRYKVTKRGQDVALRCDPISGHVSLYWYRQALGQGPEFLTYFNYEAQQDKSGLPNDRFSAERPEGSISTLTIQRTEQRDSAMYRCASSPDTAYEQYFGPGTRLTVT.

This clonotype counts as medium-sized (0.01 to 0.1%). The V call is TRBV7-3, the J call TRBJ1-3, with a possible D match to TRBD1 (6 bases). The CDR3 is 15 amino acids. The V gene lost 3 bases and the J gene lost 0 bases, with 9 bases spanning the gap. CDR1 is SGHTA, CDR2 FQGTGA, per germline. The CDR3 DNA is TGTGCCAGCAGCTTGGACAGCAACTCTGGAAACACCATATATTTT. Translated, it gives CASSLDSNSGNTIYF.

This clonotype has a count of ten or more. CDR3 nucleotides: TGTGCCAGCAGCTTAGATTCTCCAGGGTACGATGGCTACACCTTC. It yields the protein CASSLDSPGYDGYTF. This chain links TRBV11-2 with TRBJ1-2, with a tentative D call TRBD1 (5 bases). This CDR3 region has 15 residues. Trimming cost V 0 bases and J 6 bases, with 14 bases left between them. CDR1 and CDR2 (germline): SGHAT, FQNNGV.

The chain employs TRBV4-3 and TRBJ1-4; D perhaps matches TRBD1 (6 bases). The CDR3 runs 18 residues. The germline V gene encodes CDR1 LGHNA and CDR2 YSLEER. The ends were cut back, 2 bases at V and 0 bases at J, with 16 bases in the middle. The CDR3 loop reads CASSQFKDSPATNEKLFF. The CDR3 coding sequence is TGCGCCAGCAGCCAATTCAAGGACAGCCCTGCAACTAATGAAAAACTGTTTTTT.

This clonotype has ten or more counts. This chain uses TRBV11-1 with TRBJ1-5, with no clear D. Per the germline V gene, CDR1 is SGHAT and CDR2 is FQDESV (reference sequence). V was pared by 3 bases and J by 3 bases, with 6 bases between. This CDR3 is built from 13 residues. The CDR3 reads CASSFGNNQPQHF. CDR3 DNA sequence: TGTGCCAGCAGCTTCGGCAACAATCAGCCCCAGCATTTT.

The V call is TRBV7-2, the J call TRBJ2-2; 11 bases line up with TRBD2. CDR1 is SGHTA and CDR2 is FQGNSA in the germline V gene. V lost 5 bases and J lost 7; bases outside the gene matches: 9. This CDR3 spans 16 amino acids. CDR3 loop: CASSPPTSGVIGELFF. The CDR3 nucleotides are TGTGCCAGCAGCCCCCCGACTAGCGGGGTCATCGGGGAGCTGTTTTTT.

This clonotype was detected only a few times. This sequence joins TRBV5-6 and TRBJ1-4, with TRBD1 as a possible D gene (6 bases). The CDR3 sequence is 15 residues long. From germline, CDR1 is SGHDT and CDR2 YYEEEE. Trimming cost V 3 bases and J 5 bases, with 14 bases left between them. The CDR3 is CASSSPGQLNEKLFF. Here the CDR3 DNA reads TGTGCCAGCAGCTCACCGGGACAACTAAATGAAAAACTGTTTTTT.

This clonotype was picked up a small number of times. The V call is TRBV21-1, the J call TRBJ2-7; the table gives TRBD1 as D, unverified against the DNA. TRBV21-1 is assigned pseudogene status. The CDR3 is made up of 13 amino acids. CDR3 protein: CASSKGQGYEQYF. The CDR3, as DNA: TGTGCCAGCAGCAAAGGACAGGGGTACGAGCAGTACTTC.

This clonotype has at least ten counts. The CDR3 DNA follows: TGTGCCATCAGTCCCAAACAGCAGAACACTGAAGCTTTCTTT. Its protein product is CAISPKQQNTEAFF. The chain uses TRBV10-3 and TRBJ1-1, with D unresolved. Trimming removed 5 bases from V and 1 base from J, with 11 bases in between. Germline CDR1 reads ENHRY; CDR2 reads SYGVKD. The CDR3 totals 14 residues.

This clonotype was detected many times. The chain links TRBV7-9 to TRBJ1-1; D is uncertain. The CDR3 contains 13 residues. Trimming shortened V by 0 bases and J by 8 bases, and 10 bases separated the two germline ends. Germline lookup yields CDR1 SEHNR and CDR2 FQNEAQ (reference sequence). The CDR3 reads CASSLAAGVEAFF. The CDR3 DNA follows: TGTGCCAGCAGCTTAGCGGCCGGGGTCGAAGCTTTCTTT. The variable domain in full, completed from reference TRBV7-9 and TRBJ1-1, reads DTGVSQNPRHKITKRGQNVTFRCDPISEHNRLYWYRQTLGQGPEFLTYFQNEAQLEKSRLLSDRFSAERPKGSFSTLEIQRTEQGDSAMYLCASSLAAGVEAFFGQGTRLTVV.

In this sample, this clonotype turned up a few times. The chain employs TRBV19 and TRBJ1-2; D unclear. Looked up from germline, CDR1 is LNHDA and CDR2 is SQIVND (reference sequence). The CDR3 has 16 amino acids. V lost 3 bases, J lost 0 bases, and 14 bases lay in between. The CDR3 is CASSILASSANYGYTF. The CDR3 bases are TGTGCCAGTAGTATTTTGGCATCTTCGGCTAACTATGGCTACACCTTC.

The CDR3 nucleotides are TGTGCCAGCAGCTTAGAAGGGGGACAGGGGACAGATACGCAGTATTTT. Its protein product is CASSLEGGQGTDTQYF. The rearrangement links TRBV7-6 to TRBJ2-3; 10 nucleotides match TRBD1. There are 16 residues in the CDR3. The germline CDR1 and CDR2 sequences are SGHVS and FNYEAQ. J gave up 3 bases and V 1 base, and 4 bases lay outside the gene matches.

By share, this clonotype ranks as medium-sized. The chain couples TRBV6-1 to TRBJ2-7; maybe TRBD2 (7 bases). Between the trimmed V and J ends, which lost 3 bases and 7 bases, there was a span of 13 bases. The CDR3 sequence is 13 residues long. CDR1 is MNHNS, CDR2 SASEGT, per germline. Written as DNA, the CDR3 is TGTGCCAGCAGTGACCGGGGGGCGCGAGAGCAGTACTTC. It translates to CASSDRGAREQYF.

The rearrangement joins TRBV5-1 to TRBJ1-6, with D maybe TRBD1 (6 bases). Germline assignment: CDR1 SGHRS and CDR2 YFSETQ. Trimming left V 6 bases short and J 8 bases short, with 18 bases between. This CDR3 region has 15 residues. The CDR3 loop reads CASTLRGGADSPLHF. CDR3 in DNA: TGCGCCAGCACTCTGAGGGGGGGAGCCGATTCACCCCTCCACTTT.

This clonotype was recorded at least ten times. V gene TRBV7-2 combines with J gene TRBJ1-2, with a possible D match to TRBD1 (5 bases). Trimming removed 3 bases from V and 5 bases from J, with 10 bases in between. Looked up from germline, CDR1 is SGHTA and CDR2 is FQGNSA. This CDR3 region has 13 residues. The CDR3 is CASSFGREYGYTF. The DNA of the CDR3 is TGTGCCAGCAGCTTTGGCAGGGAGTATGGCTACACCTTC.

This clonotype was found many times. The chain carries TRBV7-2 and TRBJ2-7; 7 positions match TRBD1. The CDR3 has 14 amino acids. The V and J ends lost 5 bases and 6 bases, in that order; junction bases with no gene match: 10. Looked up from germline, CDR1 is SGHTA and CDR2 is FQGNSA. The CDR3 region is CASSPPGTAVEQYF. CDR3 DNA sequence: TGTGCCAGCAGCCCACCCGGGACAGCGGTCGAGCAGTACTTC.

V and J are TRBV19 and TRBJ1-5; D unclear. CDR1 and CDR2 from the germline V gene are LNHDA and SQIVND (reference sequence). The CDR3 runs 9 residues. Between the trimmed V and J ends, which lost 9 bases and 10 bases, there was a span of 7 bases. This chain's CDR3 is CASGLPQHF. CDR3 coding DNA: TGTGCCAGCGGTCTCCCCCAGCATTTT. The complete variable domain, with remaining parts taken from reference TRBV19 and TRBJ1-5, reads DGGITQSPKYLFRKEGQNVTLSCEQNLNHDAMYWYRQDPGQGLRLIYYSQIVNDFQKGDIAEGYSVSREKKESFPLTVTSAQKNPTAFYLCASGLPQHFGDGTRLSIL.

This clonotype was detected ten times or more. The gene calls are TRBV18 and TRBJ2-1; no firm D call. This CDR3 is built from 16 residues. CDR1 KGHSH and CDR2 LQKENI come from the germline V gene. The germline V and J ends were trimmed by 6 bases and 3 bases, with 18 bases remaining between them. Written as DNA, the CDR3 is TGTGCCAGCTCTCCTACCGGGCCCCAATTCTACAATGAGCAGTTCTTC. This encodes CASSPTGPQFYNEQFF. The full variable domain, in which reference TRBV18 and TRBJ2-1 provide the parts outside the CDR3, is NAGVMQNPRHLVRRRGQEARLRCSPMKGHSHVYWYRQLPEEGLKFMVYLQKENIIDESGMPKERFSAEFPKEGPSILRIQQVVRGDSAAYFCASSPTGPQFYNEQFFGPGTRLTVL.

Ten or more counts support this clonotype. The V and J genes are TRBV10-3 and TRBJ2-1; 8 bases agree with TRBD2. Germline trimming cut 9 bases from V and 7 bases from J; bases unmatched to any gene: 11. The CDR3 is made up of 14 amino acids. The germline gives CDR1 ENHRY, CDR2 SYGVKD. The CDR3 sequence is CAMKASGGYNEQFF. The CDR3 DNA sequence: TGTGCCATGAAAGCCAGCGGGGGTTATAATGAGCAGTTCTTC.

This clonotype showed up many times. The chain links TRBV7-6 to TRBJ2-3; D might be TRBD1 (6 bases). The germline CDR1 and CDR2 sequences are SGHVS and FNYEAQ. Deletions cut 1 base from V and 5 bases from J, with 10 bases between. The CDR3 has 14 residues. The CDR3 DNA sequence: TGTGCCAGCAGCTTAGGAGGGGGTGGAGATACGCAGTATTTT. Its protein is CASSLGGGGDTQYF.

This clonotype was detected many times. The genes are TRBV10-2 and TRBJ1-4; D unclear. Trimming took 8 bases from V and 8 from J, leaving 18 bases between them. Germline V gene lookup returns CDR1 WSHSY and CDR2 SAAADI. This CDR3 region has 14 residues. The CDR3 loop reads CASSDAGYGEKLFF. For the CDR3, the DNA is TGCGCCAGCTCCGACGCGGGATATGGGGAAAAACTGTTTTTT.

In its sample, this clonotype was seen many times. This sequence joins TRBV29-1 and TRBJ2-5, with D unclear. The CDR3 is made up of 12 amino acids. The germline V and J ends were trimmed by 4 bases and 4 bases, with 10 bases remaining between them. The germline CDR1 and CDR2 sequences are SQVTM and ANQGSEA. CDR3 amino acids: CSVGHRRETQYF. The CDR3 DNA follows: TGCAGCGTTGGTCACAGACGAGAGACCCAGTACTTC.

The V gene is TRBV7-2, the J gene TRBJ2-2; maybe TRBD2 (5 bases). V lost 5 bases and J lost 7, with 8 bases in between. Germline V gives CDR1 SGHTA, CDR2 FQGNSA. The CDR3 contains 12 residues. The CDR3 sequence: CASSTGLGELFF. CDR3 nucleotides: TGTGCCAGCAGCACTGGACTCGGGGAGCTGTTTTTT.

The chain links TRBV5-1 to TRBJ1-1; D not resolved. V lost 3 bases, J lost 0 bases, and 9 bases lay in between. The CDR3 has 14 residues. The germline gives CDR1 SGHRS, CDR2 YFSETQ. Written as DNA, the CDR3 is TGCGCCAGCAGCTCGACGACGATGAACACTGAAGCTTTCTTT. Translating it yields CASSSTTMNTEAFF.

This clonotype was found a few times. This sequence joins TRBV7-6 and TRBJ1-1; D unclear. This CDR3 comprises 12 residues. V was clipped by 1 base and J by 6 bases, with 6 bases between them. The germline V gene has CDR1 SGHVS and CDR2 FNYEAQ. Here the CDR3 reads CASSLEASEAFF. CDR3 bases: TGTGCCAGCAGCTTAGAAGCTTCTGAAGCTTTCTTT.

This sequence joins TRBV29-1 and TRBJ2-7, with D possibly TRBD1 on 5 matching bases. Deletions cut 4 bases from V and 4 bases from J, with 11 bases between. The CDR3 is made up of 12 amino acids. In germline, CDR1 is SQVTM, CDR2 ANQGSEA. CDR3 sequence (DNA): TGCAGCGTTGGGGGCAGTAGGTACGAGCAGTACTTC. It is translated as CSVGGSRYEQYF.

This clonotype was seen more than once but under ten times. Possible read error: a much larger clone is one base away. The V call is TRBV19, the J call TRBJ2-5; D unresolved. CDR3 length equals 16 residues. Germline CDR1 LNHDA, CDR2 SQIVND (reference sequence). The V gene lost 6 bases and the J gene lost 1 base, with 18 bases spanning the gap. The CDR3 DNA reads TGTGCCAGTAGCTTGGGGATCCCTACATCCCAAGAGACCCAGTACTTC. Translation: CASSLGIPTSQETQYF.